This T cell receptor (beta chain) was sequenced for a study of T cell repertoires in cytomegalovirus infection. TCRdb called the reads again in MiXCR, with one record for every CDR3 protein. In the table there are approximately 240,000 distinct CDR3 sequences, roughly an eighth of which are singletons. This clonotype has a count of ten or more. Sequencing was done on a sample of PBMCs. This receptor was taken from a human donor in good health (CMV status not recorded). Some clones in this sample may be carry-over from other donors' samples.

The CDR3 region is CSTLSLREGLWFQNIQYF. The CDR3 coding sequence is TGCAGTACACTGTCCTTGCGGGAGGGCCTGTGGTTCCAAAACATTCAGTACTTC. The chain is built from TRBV20-1 and TRBJ2-4; 9 nucleotides agree with TRBD2. This CDR3 has 18 residues. V trimming: 8 bases; J trimming: 5 bases; junction bases outside the gene matches: 22. Germline CDR1 DFQATT, CDR2 SNEGSKA (reference sequence).